This T cell receptor beta chain was sequenced in a study of vaccination and CD4 T cells after COVID-19. Study-wide results and caveats: Convalescent patients' median share of reactive clones seen only post-vaccination was 80% to 90%.

The Oncomine TCR Beta short-read assay generated sequence data from the DNA of cultured CD4+ T cells. TCRdb re-derived calls from the PCR reads in MiXCR, one entry per CDR3 protein. Of tens of thousands of distinct CDR3 sequences in the sample, under 75% were seen once. As to treatment: approximately nine-day PBMC culture with coronavirus spike peptide pools or control peptides (ViraFEST assay). Worth noting for this clonotype: What it recognizes is unknown.

V lost 4 bases and J lost 2, with 15 bases in between. Germline CDR1 is MDHEN and CDR2 is SYDVKM. The CDR3 has 15 residues. The receptor's source is a human donor who had recovered from COVID-19. The chain couples TRBV28 to TRBJ2-7; D is unresolved. Sequences were obtained from CD4+ T cells from blood, cultured in vitro. The CDR3 loop reads CASSYVGSTTYEQYF. CDR3 DNA sequence: TGTGCCAGCAGTTACGTCGGCAGTACTACCTACGAGCAGTACTTC.